This TCR beta chain was captured by sequencing in a study of T cell responses to AZD1222 COVID-19 vaccine. Study-level information: Second-dose groups at about 4 or about 12 weeks were pooled.

TCRdb's table, derived via immunoSEQ multiplex PCR, lists solely in-frame clones and lacks some. The sample yields about 140,000 clones, about 86% seen once. To note about this clone: Its antigen is unknown.

Trimming removed 7 bases from V and 5 bases from J; junction bases left unmatched: 13. The CDR3 contains 16 residues. Germline CDR1 reads SGHTA; CDR2 reads FQGNSA. Study-level findings and limits: Nearly half of the spike-specific TCRs reportedly recognize variant regions that carry no mutations. White British ancestry dominated among donors, who included more females, and clonal diversity was possibly underestimated.

This clonotype was sampled from an adult in good health. The input for sequencing was peripheral blood, taken on day 0 of AZD1222 vaccination. The chain links TRBV7-2 to TRBJ2-5; 10 bases align to TRBD2. The CDR3 nucleotides are TGTGCCAGCACCGATCCGGCTAGCGGGAGAGGGGAGACCCAGTACTTC. Protein: CASTDPASGRGETQYF.